A single sample is the source of the 28 T cell receptor beta chains below, sequenced in a study of tumor-infiltrating lymphocytes in primary liver carcinoma. TCR beta cDNA came from approximately 540 ng total RNA, primed with a constant-region primer. Amplification in three nested multiplex PCR rounds with slightly modified ARM-PCR gave rise to TCR beta libraries. For roughly 10 cycles apiece, the opening two PCR rounds ran with TRBV1-TRBV30 forward primers and a C-beta reverse primer. Using its own MiXCR run on the multiplex PCR reads, TCRdb lists one record per CDR3 protein. The data show a few hundred thousand distinct CDR3 sequences, approximately 54% seen once. Germline DNA was also extracted, and blood RNA derived from unsorted whole blood. Sample: peripheral blood. Every receptor here comes from a young woman with primary liver carcinoma and hepatitis B virus infection.

This clonotype was recorded many times. The chain joins TRBV11-1 to TRBJ2-7, with 8 bases that match TRBD2. V shed 2 bases, J shed 4 bases, and the junction held 7 bases outside the gene matches. This CDR3 contains 15 residues. Germline-derived CDR1 and CDR2 are SGHAT and FQDESV (reference sequence). The CDR3 DNA reads as TGTGCCAGCAGCTTAAACAGCGGGAGTGTATACGAGCAGTACTTC. Encoded protein: CASSLNSGSVYEQYF.

This clonotype was seen repeatedly, ten times or more. The chain couples TRBV5-4 to TRBJ2-7; D might be TRBD1 or TRBD2, each matching 6 bases. Germline CDR1 reads SGHNT; CDR2 reads YYREEE (reference sequence). The CDR3 sequence is 13 residues long. Trimming left V 4 bases short and J 1 base short, with 9 bases between. This CDR3 reads CASSGGGSYEQYF. The DNA of the CDR3 is TGTGCCAGCAGCGGAGGGGGGTCCTACGAGCAGTACTTC.

The chain carries TRBV6-5 and TRBJ2-1, with D tentatively TRBD1 (5 bases). Germline-derived CDR1 and CDR2 are MNHEY and SVGAGI. The CDR3 has 15 amino acids. CDR3 nucleotides: TGTTCCGGCAGTTCCCTAAGACAGAAGGGCAATGAGCAGTTCTTC. This gives the protein CSGSSLRQKGNEQFF.

With regard to this clonotype: One end of the junction is discordant with germline, which a read error may explain. The gene calls are TRBV11-2 and TRBJ2-5; no clear D. The CDR3 totals 13 residues. From germline, CDR1 is SGHAT and CDR2 FQNNGV. The CDR3 loop is CVSNLDPQETQYF. The CDR3 nucleotides read TGTGTCAGCAACTTAGACCCCCAAGAGACCCAGTACTTC. The whole variable domain, remainder taken from reference TRBV11-2 and TRBJ2-5, is EAGVAQSPRYKIIEKRQSVAFWCNPISGHATLYWYQQILGQGPKLLIQFQNNGVVDDSQLPKDRFSAERLKGVDSTLKIQPAKLEDSAVYLCVSNLDPQETQYFGPGTRLLVL.

In this sample, this clonotype turned up a few times. The V call is TRBV28, the J call TRBJ1-4; possible D gene TRBD1, 5 bases. CDR1 is MDHEN, CDR2 SYDVKM, per germline. Trimming left V 6 bases short and J 10 bases short, with 15 bases between. CDR3 size: 13 residues. The CDR3 sequence: CASSPSGKGKLFF. CDR3 in DNA: TGTGCCAGCAGCCCATCAGGGAAAGGAAAACTGTTTTTT.

This clonotype appeared many times. This chain joins TRBV6-2 or TRBV6-3 and TRBJ1-5; D is ambiguous. CDR1 and CDR2 from the germline V gene are MNHEY and SVGEGT. V was shortened by 2 bases and J by 5 bases, with 10 bases between the two germline ends. The CDR3 covers 14 residues. In DNA, the CDR3 is TGTGCCAGCAGTTACGGAGTCGCGGATCAGCCCCAGCATTTT. Residues: CASSYGVADQPQHF.

This clonotype has a count of ten or more. The genes are TRBV4-1 and TRBJ2-1; no clear D. This CDR3 is built from 10 residues. From germline, CDR1 is MGHRA and CDR2 YSYEKL. Trimming left V 8 bases short and J 9 bases short, with 8 bases between. The CDR3 DNA reads as TGCGCCAGCGGAATTGCTGAGCAGTTCTTC. Its protein is CASGIAEQFF.

V usage is TRBV10-3 and J usage is TRBJ2-3; 10 bases match TRBD1. This CDR3 comprises 14 residues. Germline CDR1 reads ENHRY; CDR2 reads SYGVKD. Trimming cost V 6 bases and J 1 base; bases outside gene matches: 1. Here the CDR3 reads CAISGTGGTDTQYF. CDR3 nucleotide sequence: TGTGCCATCAGCGGGACAGGGGGCACAGATACGCAGTATTTT.

This clonotype was found a few times. The chain employs TRBV5-4 and TRBJ2-6; D might be TRBD2 (7 bases). Germline-derived CDR1 and CDR2 are SGHNT and YYREEE (reference sequence). V lost 0 bases and J lost 3, with 16 bases in between. The CDR3 is made up of 18 amino acids. The DNA for the CDR3 is TGTGCCAGCAGCTTGGGTGGGGGGGGGCCCTTTGGGGCCAACGTCCTGACTTTC. Translation: CASSLGGGGPFGANVLTF.

On this clonotype itself: One end of the junction varies from germline; a read error may be responsible. The chain recombines TRBV12-3 or TRBV12-4 with TRBJ1-2; perhaps TRBD1 as D (6 bases). This CDR3 spans 14 amino acids. The CDR3 bases are TGTGCCGGCAGCCCCACGGGGGCTGGCTATGGCTACACCTTC. Residues: CAGSPTGAGYGYTF.

This clonotype was detected ten times or more. This chain joins TRBV6-6 and TRBJ2-1, with 7 bases fitting TRBD2. The germline V gene encodes CDR1 MNHNY and CDR2 SVGAGI (reference sequence). V lost 4 bases and J lost 4; bases outside the gene matches: 7. This CDR3 spans 15 amino acids. The CDR3 loop reads CASSSPGRTYNEQFF. The CDR3 nucleotides read TGTGCCAGCAGTTCCCCCGGGAGGACTTACAATGAGCAGTTCTTC.

There are a few counts of this clonotype. The chain links TRBV6-2 or TRBV6-3 to TRBJ1-5, with 12 positions matching TRBD1. The CDR3 has 17 residues. CDR1 and CDR2 (germline): MNHEY, SVGEGT. Unmatched junction bases numbered 10, after V lost 5 bases and J lost 5 bases. DNA of the CDR3: TGTGCCAGCAGTACTAACCGGGACAGGGGGCGGGATCAGCCCCAGCATTTT. This translates into CASSTNRDRGRDQPQHF.

The chain uses TRBV24-1 and TRBJ2-7, with 7 bases aligning to TRBD1. Per the germline V gene, CDR1 is KGHDR and CDR2 is SFDVKD. The CDR3 has 13 residues. J was trimmed by 3 bases and V by 5 bases; bases with no gene match: 3. This CDR3 reads CATSVSGGYEQYF. Written as DNA, the CDR3 is TGTGCCACCAGTGTGTCAGGGGGCTACGAGCAGTACTTC.

This clonotype was counted between two and nine times. This chain links TRBV28 with TRBJ2-7, with 7 positions matching TRBD2. Germline CDR1 is MDHEN and CDR2 is SYDVKM. The CDR3 spans 13 residues. The trim removed 6 bases at V and 6 bases at J, leaving 8 bases unmatched. CDR3 nucleotides: TGTGCCAGCAGCAGCGGGAAGTTAGGCGAGCAGTACTTC. This gives the protein CASSSGKLGEQYF.

Of note for this clonotype: Without the conserved terminal phenylalanine or tryptophan, this CDR3 likely stems from a read error. Because the CDR3's place on the DNA is in doubt, the DNA is left out and the CDR3 is given as listed by TCRdb. This chain joins TRBV11-2 and TRBJ2-7; the table's D call, TRBD2, has no DNA check behind it. Per germline, CDR1 SGHAT and CDR2 FQNNGV. The CDR3 has 14 residues if both end residues are counted. The CDR3 sequence: CASSLSTSRAVRYL.

This clonotype was recorded only once. At one end, the junction sequence differs from germline, possibly due to a read error. The rearrangement uses TRBV28 and TRBJ2-7; D possibly corresponds to TRBD1 (6 bases). CDR3 length equals 15 residues. Germline CDR1 MDHEN, CDR2 SYDVKM. The CDR3 sequence: CTSSLSGASSYEQYF. The CDR3 DNA reads as TGTACCAGCAGTTTATCAGGGGCGAGCTCCTACGAGCAGTACTTC.

The chain joins TRBV6-2 or TRBV6-3 to TRBJ2-2; TRBD1 is a possible D gene (5 bases). Trimming removed 10 bases at V and 7 bases at J, with 16 bases between. CDR1 is MNHEY, CDR2 SVGEGT, per germline. This CDR3 has 13 residues. The CDR3 is CATSGSDIGELFF. CDR3 nucleotide sequence: TGTGCCACCTCTGGTTCGGACATCGGGGAGCTGTTTTTT.

Notes on this clonotype: This may be a read error, as it is one base from a much larger clone. The chain couples TRBV12-3 or TRBV12-4 to TRBJ2-1; TRBD2 matches at 11 bases. The J call may be in error: the DNA end matches TRBJ2-7 better. This CDR3 spans 17 amino acids. The DNA for the CDR3 is TGTGCCAGCAGTTTTGTAGCGGGGACTAGCGGTGACTACGAGCAGTACTTC. Its protein is CASSFVAGTSGDYEQYF.

The chain has TRBV28 and TRBJ2-3; D is unclear. This CDR3 has 15 amino acids. Germline assignment: CDR1 MDHEN and CDR2 SYDVKM. The V and J ends lost 4 bases and 1 base respectively, with 12 bases between them. CDR3 in DNA: TGTGCCAGCAGTTATGAAACGCATGGCACAGATACGCAGTATTTT. This encodes CASSYETHGTDTQYF.

Points on this clonotype: A read error is possible here, since a much larger clone lies one base away. V is TRBV7-9 and J is TRBJ2-7; 7 nucleotides match TRBD2. The CDR3 runs 15 residues. The germline CDR1 and CDR2 sequences are SEHNR and FQNEAQ (reference sequence). The V segment lost 4 bases and the J segment 2 bases; nucleotides outside the gene matches: 8. The CDR3 coding sequence is TGTGCCAGCAGCTACGGACTAGAGGGACCCTACGAGCAGTACTTC. Amino acid sequence: CASSYGLEGPYEQYF.

To note about this clonotype: A junction end diverges from the germline sequence, so it may reflect a read error. The J gene is TRBJ2-7, the V gene TRBV12-3 or TRBV12-4; 8 bases map to TRBD2. This CDR3 is built from 14 residues. DNA for the CDR3: TGTGCCAGCAGGAGGCTAGCGGGCCGTGTAGAGCGGTACTTC. As protein: CASRRLAGRVERYF.

Turning to this clonotype: No conserved phenylalanine or tryptophan is present at the end of the CDR3, so a read error is the likely explanation. The chain employs TRBV11-2 and TRBJ2-6; 8 nucleotides agree with TRBD1. This CDR3 is 17 amino acids long. Germline V gene sequence: CDR1 SGHAT, CDR2 FQNNGV. The ends lost 7 bases at V and 4 bases at J; junction bases unmatched: 12. CDR3 loop: CASTPGQGSSGANVLTL. CDR3 sequence (DNA): TGTGCCAGCACCCCAGGACAGGGTAGTTCCGGGGCCAACGTCCTGACTCTC.

About this clonotype itself: Just one base apart from a much larger clone, this may be a read error. The chain joins TRBV29-1 to TRBJ2-1; a possible D gene is TRBD2 (6 bases). V was shortened by 4 bases and J by 10 bases, with 8 bases between the two germline ends. Germline lookup yields CDR1 SQVTM and CDR2 ANQGSEA. The CDR3 consists of 10 residues. CDR3 in amino acids: CSVVEGEQFF. CDR3 nucleotides: TGCAGCGTTGTGGAGGGCGAGCAGTTCTTC.

This clonotype was observed many times. The rearrangement links TRBV29-1 to TRBJ2-7; TRBD2 matches at 8 bases. This CDR3 region has 13 residues. Germline V lookup: CDR1 SQVTM, CDR2 ANQGSEA. With 5 bases clipped from V and 0 bases from J, the junction kept 3 bases outside the gene matches. CDR3 sequence reads: CSVLAGLSYEQYF. The CDR3 DNA reads TGCAGCGTTTTAGCGGGACTCTCCTACGAGCAGTACTTC.

This clonotype was seen at least ten times. In nucleotides, the CDR3 is TGTGCCAGCAGTCGGACTAGCGGGACCCTTACCTACGAGCAGTACTTC. Translated: CASSRTSGTLTYEQYF. The V gene is TRBV6-5, the J gene TRBJ2-7; 12 positions agree with TRBD2. Germline V gene lookup returns CDR1 MNHEY and CDR2 SVGAGI. This CDR3 is 16 amino acids long. V lost 5 bases and J lost 2; bases outside the gene matches: 7.

The V and J genes are TRBV6-4 and TRBJ1-5; no firm D call. Germline V gives CDR1 MRHNA, CDR2 SNTAGT. Trimming cost V 2 bases and J 3 bases, with 5 bases left between them. This CDR3 spans 13 amino acids. CDR3 protein: CASSDGTNQPQHF. CDR3 nucleotides: TGTGCCAGCAGTGACGGAACCAATCAGCCCCAGCATTTT.

This clonotype occurred a few times. The gene calls are TRBV5-6 and TRBJ2-6; unclear D gene. Trimming removed 1 base from V and 4 bases from J, with 9 bases in between. The CDR3 length is 15 residues. Looked up from germline, CDR1 is SGHDT and CDR2 is YYEEEE. The CDR3 here is CASSLLSGGANVLTF. CDR3 nucleotide sequence: TGTGCCAGCAGCTTGTTATCTGGGGGGGCCAACGTCCTGACTTTC.

With respect to this clonotype: A read error may produce the germline difference seen at one junction end. The DNA for the CDR3 is TGTGCCTGGAGTGTAGGGTGGAGAAGGGAAGAGGCCCAGTACTTC. As protein: CAWSVGWRREEAQYF. The V gene is TRBV30, the J gene TRBJ2-5; the D is unclear. CDR3 length: 15 amino acids. CDR1 and CDR2 (germline): GTSNPN, SVGIG (reference sequence). The full variable domain, completed using reference TRBV30 and TRBJ2-5, is SQTIHQWPATLVQPVGSPLSLECTVEGTSNPNLYWYRQAAGRGLQLLFYSVGIGQISSEVPQNLSASRPQDRQFILSSKKLLLSDSGFYLCAWSVGWRREEAQYFGPGTRLLVL.